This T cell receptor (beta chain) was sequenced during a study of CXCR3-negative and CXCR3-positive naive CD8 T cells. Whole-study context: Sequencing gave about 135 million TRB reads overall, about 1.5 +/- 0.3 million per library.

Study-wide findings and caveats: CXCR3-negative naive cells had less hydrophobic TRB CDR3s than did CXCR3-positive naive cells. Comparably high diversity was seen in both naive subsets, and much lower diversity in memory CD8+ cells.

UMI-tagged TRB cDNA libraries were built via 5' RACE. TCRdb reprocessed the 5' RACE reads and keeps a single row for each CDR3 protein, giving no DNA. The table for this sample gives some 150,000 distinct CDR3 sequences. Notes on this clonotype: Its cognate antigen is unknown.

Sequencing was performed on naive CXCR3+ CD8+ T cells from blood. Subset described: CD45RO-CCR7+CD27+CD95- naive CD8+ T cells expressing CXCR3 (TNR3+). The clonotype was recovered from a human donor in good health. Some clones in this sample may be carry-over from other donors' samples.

The CDR3 sequence: CASSLWQGDEQYF. This chain joins TRBV28 and TRBJ2-7; TCRdb reports TRBD1, a call that lacks DNA to check it against. The CDR3 consists of 13 residues. Germline-derived CDR1 and CDR2 are MDHEN and SYDVKM.